This T cell receptor (beta chain) originates from a study of T cell responses to AZD1222 COVID-19 vaccine. This table comes from immunoSEQ multiplex PCR, and its TCRdb copy is limited to in-frame clones, with some not included. The sample consists of about 150,000 clones, 88% of them appearing once. Trimming at V came to 6 bases and at J to 2 bases, leaving 5 bases not matched to a gene. The germline gives CDR1 SNHLY, CDR2 FYNNEI. The CDR3 loop spans 14 amino acids. This material consisted of peripheral blood, taken on day 0 of AZD1222 vaccination. The TCR comes from an adult in good health. This chain links TRBV2 with TRBJ2-5; 8 nucleotides agree with TRBD2. For the CDR3, the DNA is TGTGCCAGCAGAGCCGGACTAGCTCAAGAGACCCAGTACTTC. Residues: CASRAGLAQETQYF.